The 14 T cell receptor beta chains presented below share a single source sample, sequenced in a study of T cells in Graves' hyperthyroidism and ophthalmopathy. Amplification of TCR beta CDR3 regions used RNA as the template. During a first-round RT-PCR of the TCR CDR3, the HTBI primer set was used. In TCRdb, the multiplex PCR reads were re-called with MiXCR into one record per CDR3 protein. The table shows around 600,000 distinct CDR3 sequences, with around 16% occurring only once. The sequencing sample was made of blood. The receptors come from a woman aged 25 to 39 with Graves' hyperthyroidism.

The rearrangement links TRBV6-6 to TRBJ2-1, with unresolved D. Germline CDR1 MNHNY, CDR2 SVGAGI (reference sequence). The CDR3 spans 15 residues. With 2 bases removed from V and 5 bases from J, the gap between germline ends came to 13 bases. The DNA for the CDR3 is TGTGCCAGCAGTTACCCCGTTGGACCTGACAATGAGCAGTTCTTC. It specifies CASSYPVGPDNEQFF.

Details on this clonotype: This sequence may be a read error, since a much larger clone differs from it by one base. The rearrangement links TRBV7-2 to TRBJ2-5, with 7 nucleotides matching TRBD2. The CDR3 is made up of 13 amino acids. Germline V gene sequence: CDR1 SGHTA, CDR2 FQGNSA. V gave up 3 bases and J gave up 6 bases; unmatched junction bases: 4. Here the CDR3 DNA reads TGTGCCAGCAGCTTCGGAGCGGGAAAGACCCAGTACTTC. As protein: CASSFGAGKTQYF. Full variable domain (outside the CDR3, taken from reference TRBV7-2 and TRBJ2-5): GAGVSQSPSNKVTEKGKDVELRCDPISGHTALYWYRQSLGQGLEFLIYFQGNSAPDKSGLPSDRFSAERTGGSVSTLTIQRTQQEDSAVYLCASSFGAGKTQYFGPGTRLLVL.

This clonotype was detected many times. The chain joins TRBV5-1 to TRBJ1-4; perhaps TRBD1 as D (5 bases). The CDR3 totals 14 residues. V was cut by 4 bases and J by 0 bases, with 7 bases left in between. Germline V gives CDR1 SGHRS, CDR2 YFSETQ. For the CDR3, the DNA is TGCGCCAGCAGCATGACAGCAACTAATGAAAAACTGTTTTTT. Protein: CASSMTATNEKLFF.

The chain uses TRBV4-1 and TRBJ1-5; 11 bases fit TRBD1. Germline-derived CDR1 and CDR2 are MGHRA and YSYEKL. This CDR3 region has 15 residues. Unmatched junction bases numbered 6, after V lost 4 bases and J lost 7 bases. CDR3 in DNA: TGCGCCAGCAGCCCGGACAGGGGGCCTGTCCAGCCCCAGCATTTT. It is translated as CASSPDRGPVQPQHF.

This clonotype was observed a handful of times. The gene calls are TRBV7-2 and TRBJ1-6; 7 bases map to TRBD1. V trimming: 3 bases; J trimming: 7 bases; junction bases outside the gene matches: 6. The CDR3 sequence is 15 residues long. Germline V gene lookup returns CDR1 SGHTA and CDR2 FQGNSA. Written as DNA, the CDR3 is TGTGCCAGCAGCTTTTCGGGACAGTCGAATTCACCCCTCCACTTT. Encoded protein: CASSFSGQSNSPLHF.

This clonotype was found many times. One end of the junction does not line up with germline, which may come from a read error. The chain carries TRBV5-1 and TRBJ2-1, with 13 bases identical to TRBD2. Germline CDR1 and CDR2: SGHRS and YFSETQ. The CDR3 length is 15 residues. CDR3 residues: CASSLGLAGANEQFF. Written as DNA, the CDR3 is TGTGCCAGCAGCTTAGGACTAGCGGGAGCCAATGAGCAGTTCTTC.

This clonotype has a handful of counts. The rearrangement joins TRBV4-1 to TRBJ1-5, with a tentative D call TRBD1 (5 bases). The length of the CDR3 is 15 residues. Trimming removed 4 bases from V and 2 bases from J, with 12 bases in between. CDR1 MGHRA and CDR2 YSYEKL come from the germline V gene. The chain's CDR3 is CASSPGLLGNQPQHF. The CDR3 DNA reads as TGCGCCAGCAGCCCGGGACTTTTGGGCAATCAGCCCCAGCATTTT.

This clonotype was counted once. The chain is built from TRBV28 and TRBJ2-3; 8 nucleotides agree with TRBD2. The length of the CDR3 is 15 residues. The V and J ends lost 7 bases and 1 base, in that order; junction bases with no gene match: 7. Per the germline V gene, CDR1 is MDHEN and CDR2 is SYDVKM. DNA for the CDR3: TGTGCCAGCAAAACAGCGGGAGTAGGCACAGATACGCAGTATTTT. Protein product: CASKTAGVGTDTQYF.

This clonotype was recorded a few times. The chain joins TRBV6-1 to TRBJ2-1; possibly TRBD2 for D (5 bases). Germline V gene sequence: CDR1 MNHNS, CDR2 SASEGT. The CDR3 loop spans 13 amino acids. V was clipped by 4 bases and J by 15 bases, with 19 bases between them. The CDR3 loop reads CASSGTYDFGLFF. CDR3 DNA: TGTGCCAGCAGTGGGACCTATGACTTCGGACTGTTCTTC.

This clonotype appeared many times. The chain is built from TRBV7-2 and TRBJ2-3; no reliable D call. The germline CDR1 and CDR2 sequences are SGHTA and FQGNSA. The V end lost 2 bases, the J end lost 3 bases, and 12 bases lay between the germline ends. The CDR3 is 15 residues long. In nucleotides, the CDR3 is TGTGCCAGCAGCTTACGGAGCGTATCAACAGATACGCAGTATTTT. Residues: CASSLRSVSTDTQYF.

This clonotype was seen at least ten times. This chain uses TRBV7-2 with TRBJ2-1; D is perhaps TRBD2 (6 bases). CDR1 and CDR2 (germline): SGHTA, FQGNSA. This CDR3 has 15 amino acids. V was pared by 9 bases and J by 1 base, with 16 bases between. The CDR3 here is CASRASEGSYNEQFF. The CDR3 DNA reads as TGTGCCAGTCGAGCGTCGGAGGGTTCCTACAATGAGCAGTTCTTC.

This clonotype was counted many times. V is TRBV30 and J is TRBJ1-4; tentatively, D is TRBD1 (6 bases). CDR3 size: 15 residues. Germline CDR1 GTSNPN, CDR2 SVGIG (reference sequence). Deletions cut 3 bases from V and 5 bases from J, with 16 bases between. The CDR3 region is CAWRRLTGPNEKLFF. The CDR3 DNA sequence: TGTGCCTGGAGGAGACTGACAGGACCAAATGAAAAACTGTTTTTT.

This clonotype has only a few counts. The gene calls are TRBV4-2 and TRBJ2-5, with D unclear. CDR1 and CDR2 from the germline V gene are LGHNA and YNFKEQ. The V and J ends lost 3 bases and 5 bases respectively, with 7 bases between them. CDR3 length equals 12 residues. This CDR3 is CASSHLAETQYF. For the CDR3, the DNA is TGTGCCAGCAGCCATCTGGCCGAGACCCAGTACTTC.

This clonotype was seen ten or more times. This chain links TRBV28 with TRBJ2-3, with D unresolved. This CDR3 region has 15 residues. CDR1 is MDHEN, CDR2 SYDVKM, per germline. V gave up 3 bases and J gave up 6 bases, with 16 bases separating them. The CDR3 DNA sequence: TGTGCCAGCAGTTTTCCAGCGCGCGTTGGGGATACGCAGTATTTT. It translates to CASSFPARVGDTQYF.